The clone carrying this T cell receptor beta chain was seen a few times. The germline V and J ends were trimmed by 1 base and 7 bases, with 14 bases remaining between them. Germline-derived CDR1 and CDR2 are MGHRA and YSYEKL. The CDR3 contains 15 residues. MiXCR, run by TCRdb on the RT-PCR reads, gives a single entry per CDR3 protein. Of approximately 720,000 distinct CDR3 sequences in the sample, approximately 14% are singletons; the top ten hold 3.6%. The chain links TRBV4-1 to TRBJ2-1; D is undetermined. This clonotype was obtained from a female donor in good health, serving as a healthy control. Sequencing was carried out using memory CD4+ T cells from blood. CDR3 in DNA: TGCGCCAGCAGCCAAGGCGGTAGGGTCGGGAATGAGCAGTTCTTC. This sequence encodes CASSQGGRVGNEQFF.